The T cell receptor beta chain described here comes from a study of blood T cell repertoires in COVID-19. About the research overall: COVID-19 samples from acute and convalescent phases originated in the United States, Italy and Spain. T cells, B-cell-depleted T cells, or PBMCs provided the cDNA or gDNA that served as material.

Original processing notes: The assay estimated nucleated cells by amplifying reference gene primers. TCRdb keeps only in-frame clones here, not all; method: immunoSEQ multiplex PCR. The D gene and trimming were derived from the DNA, and the V and J assignments and clone size from that table. This table has some 130,000 clones, roughly 69% appearing once. The TCR originated in a woman in her seventies with acute or convalescent COVID-19. Input material: peripheral blood.

CDR3 in amino acids: CASSPTGGSYEQYF. The CDR3 bases are TGTGCCAGCAGCCCGACAGGGGGGTCCTACGAGCAGTACTTC. This sequence joins TRBV6-5 and TRBJ2-7; 9 nucleotides match TRBD1. The CDR3 contains 14 residues. Germline V lookup: CDR1 MNHEY, CDR2 SVGAGI. The V segment lost 6 bases and the J segment 1 base; nucleotides outside the gene matches: 4.